This note documents a single T cell receptor beta chain sequence. The antigen is unknown. The data originate from a study of OX40 agonist ivuxolimab in advanced cancers. Overall study findings and caveats: Antigen targets of the expanded peripheral T cells went undetermined. Part of the nonresponder group also had normalized T-cell clonal expansion that was low.

Some clones are missing from TCRdb's copy, which holds only in-frame ones; the method was immunoSEQ multiplex PCR. Among about 12,000 clones listed, roughly 84% were seen once. Samples of blood were obtained at baseline, on cycle 4 day 1, and on cycle 7 day 1. This sequence was found in an adult with an advanced solid tumor such as melanoma, head and neck, liver or kidney cancer. This specimen consisted of CD4+ or CD8+ T cells sorted from blood, obtained in a trial of the OX40 agonist ivuxolimab.

CDR3 DNA: TGTGCCAGCAGTTTTGGGACGGCTAGCTACGAGCAGTACTTC. It specifies CASSFGTASYEQYF. This sequence joins TRBV27 and TRBJ2-7; D may match TRBD1 or TRBD2 (5 bases each). The V gene's germline CDR1 is MNHEY and CDR2 SMNVEV (reference sequence). This CDR3 has 14 amino acids. Trimming pared 3 bases from V and 3 bases from J, leaving 12 bases between.